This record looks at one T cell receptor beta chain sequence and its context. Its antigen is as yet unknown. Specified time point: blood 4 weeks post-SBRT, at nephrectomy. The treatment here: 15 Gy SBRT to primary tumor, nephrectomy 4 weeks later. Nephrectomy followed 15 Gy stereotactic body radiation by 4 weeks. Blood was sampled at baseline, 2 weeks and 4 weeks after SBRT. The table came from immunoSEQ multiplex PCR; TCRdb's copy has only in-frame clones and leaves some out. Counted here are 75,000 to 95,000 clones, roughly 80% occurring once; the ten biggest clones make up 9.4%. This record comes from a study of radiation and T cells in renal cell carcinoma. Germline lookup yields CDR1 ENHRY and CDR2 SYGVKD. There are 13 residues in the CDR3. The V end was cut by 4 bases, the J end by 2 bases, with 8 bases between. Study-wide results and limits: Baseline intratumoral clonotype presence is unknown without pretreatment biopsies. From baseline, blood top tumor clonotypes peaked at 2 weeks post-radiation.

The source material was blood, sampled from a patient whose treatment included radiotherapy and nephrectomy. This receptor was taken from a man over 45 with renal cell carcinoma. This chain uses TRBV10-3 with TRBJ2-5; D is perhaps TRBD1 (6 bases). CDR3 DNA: TGTGCCATCAGTGCAACAGGGCAAGAGACCCAGTACTTC. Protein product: CAISATGQETQYF.